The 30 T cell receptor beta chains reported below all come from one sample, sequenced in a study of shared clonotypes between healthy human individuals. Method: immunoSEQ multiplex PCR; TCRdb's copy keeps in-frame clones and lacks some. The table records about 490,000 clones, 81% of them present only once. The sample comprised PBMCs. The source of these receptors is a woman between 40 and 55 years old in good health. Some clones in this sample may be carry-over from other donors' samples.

Here the CDR3 DNA reads TGCGCCAGCAGTTCACACTATAGCGGGAGCACCGGGGAGCTGTTTTTT. It specifies CASSSHYSGSTGELFF. V is TRBV5-1 and J is TRBJ2-2, with 9 positions matching TRBD2. The CDR3 sequence is 16 residues long. V gave up 5 bases and J gave up 4 bases; unmatched junction bases: 9. From germline, CDR1 is SGHRS and CDR2 YFSETQ.

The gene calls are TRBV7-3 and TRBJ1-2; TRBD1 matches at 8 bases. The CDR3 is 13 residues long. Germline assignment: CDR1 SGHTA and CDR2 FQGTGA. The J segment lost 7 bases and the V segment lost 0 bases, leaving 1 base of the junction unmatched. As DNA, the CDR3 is TGTGCCAGCAGCTTAACGGGACAGGCTGGCTACACCTTC. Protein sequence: CASSLTGQAGYTF.

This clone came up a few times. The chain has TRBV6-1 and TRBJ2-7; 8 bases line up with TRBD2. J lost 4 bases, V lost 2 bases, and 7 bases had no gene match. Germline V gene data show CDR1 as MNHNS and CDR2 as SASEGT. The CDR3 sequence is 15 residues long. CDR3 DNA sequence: TGTGCCAGCAGTGAAAGGGGTAGCGGGGATTACGAGCAGTACTTC. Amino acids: CASSERGSGDYEQYF.

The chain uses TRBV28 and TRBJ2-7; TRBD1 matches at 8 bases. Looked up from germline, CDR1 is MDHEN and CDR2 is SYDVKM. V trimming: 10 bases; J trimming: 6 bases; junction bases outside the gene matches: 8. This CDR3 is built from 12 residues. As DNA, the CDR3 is TGTGCCACAAGACAGGGGCCGGTCGAGCAGTACTTC. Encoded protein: CATRQGPVEQYF.

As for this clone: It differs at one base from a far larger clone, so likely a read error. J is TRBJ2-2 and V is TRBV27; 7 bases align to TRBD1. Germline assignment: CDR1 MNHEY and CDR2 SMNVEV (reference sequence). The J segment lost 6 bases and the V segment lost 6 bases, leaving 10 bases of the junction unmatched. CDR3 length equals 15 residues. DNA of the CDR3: TGTGCCAGCAGGGTACAGGGGATGTGGTCCGGGGAGCTGTTTTTT. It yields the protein CASRVQGMWSGELFF.

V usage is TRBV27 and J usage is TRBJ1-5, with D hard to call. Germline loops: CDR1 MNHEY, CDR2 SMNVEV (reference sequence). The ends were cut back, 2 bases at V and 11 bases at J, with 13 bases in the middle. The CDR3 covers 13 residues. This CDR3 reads CASSLSSGWSQHF. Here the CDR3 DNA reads TGTGCCAGCAGTTTAAGTAGCGGGTGGTCCCAGCATTTT.

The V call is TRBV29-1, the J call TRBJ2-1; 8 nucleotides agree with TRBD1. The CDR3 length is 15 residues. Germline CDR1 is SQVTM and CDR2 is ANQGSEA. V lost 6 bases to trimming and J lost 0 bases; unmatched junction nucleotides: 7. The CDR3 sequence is CSVYKTGGSYNEQFF. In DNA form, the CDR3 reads TGCAGCGTCTATAAAACAGGGGGCTCCTACAATGAGCAGTTCTTC.

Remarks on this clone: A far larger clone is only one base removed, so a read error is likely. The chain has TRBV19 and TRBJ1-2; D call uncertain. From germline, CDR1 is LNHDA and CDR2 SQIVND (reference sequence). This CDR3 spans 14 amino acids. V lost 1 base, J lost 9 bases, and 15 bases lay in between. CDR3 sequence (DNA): TGTGCCAGTAGTATAGGACGACTATGGGATTGCTACACCTTC. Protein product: CASSIGRLWDCYTF.

DNA of the CDR3: TGTGCCAGCAGCCGACGACGGGGGGCGACCTCCTACGAGCAGTACTTC. Translating it yields CASSRRRGATSYEQYF. The V gene is TRBV7-9, the J gene TRBJ2-7; D is perhaps TRBD2 (7 bases). The V and J ends lost 5 bases and 0 bases respectively, with 17 bases between them. Germline V gives CDR1 SEHNR, CDR2 FQNEAQ (reference sequence). The CDR3 sequence is 16 residues long. The variable domain in full, with the rest retrieved from reference TRBV7-9 and TRBJ2-7, is DTGVSQNPRHKITKRGQNVTFRCDPISEHNRLYWYRQTLGQGPEFLTYFQNEAQLEKSRLLSDRFSAERPKGSFSTLEIQRTEQGDSAMYLCASSRRRGATSYEQYFGPGTRLTVT.

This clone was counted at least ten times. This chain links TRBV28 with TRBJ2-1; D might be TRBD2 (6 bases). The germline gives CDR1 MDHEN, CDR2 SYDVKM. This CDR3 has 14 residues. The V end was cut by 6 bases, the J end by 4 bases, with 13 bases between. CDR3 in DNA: TGTGCCAGCAGCCGGGGACTTGAATACAATGAGCAGTTCTTC. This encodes CASSRGLEYNEQFF.

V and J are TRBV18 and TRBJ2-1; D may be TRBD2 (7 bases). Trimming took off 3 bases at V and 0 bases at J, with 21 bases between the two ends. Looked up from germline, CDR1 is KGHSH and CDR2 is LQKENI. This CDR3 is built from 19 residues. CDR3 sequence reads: CASSPPVRGSGASYNEQFF. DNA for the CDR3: TGTGCCAGCTCACCTCCGGTCAGGGGCAGCGGGGCCTCCTACAATGAGCAGTTCTTC.

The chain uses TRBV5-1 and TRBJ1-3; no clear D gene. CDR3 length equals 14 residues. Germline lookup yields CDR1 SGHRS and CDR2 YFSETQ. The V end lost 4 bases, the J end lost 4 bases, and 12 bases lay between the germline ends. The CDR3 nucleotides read TGCGCCAGCAGCGAAACATACTTCGGAAACACCATATATTTT. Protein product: CASSETYFGNTIYF.

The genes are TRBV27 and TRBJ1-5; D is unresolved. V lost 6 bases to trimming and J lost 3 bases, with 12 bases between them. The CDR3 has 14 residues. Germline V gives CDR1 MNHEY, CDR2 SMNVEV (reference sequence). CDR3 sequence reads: CASSSPGLNQPQHF. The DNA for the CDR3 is TGTGCCAGCAGCAGTCCCGGACTCAATCAGCCCCAGCATTTT.

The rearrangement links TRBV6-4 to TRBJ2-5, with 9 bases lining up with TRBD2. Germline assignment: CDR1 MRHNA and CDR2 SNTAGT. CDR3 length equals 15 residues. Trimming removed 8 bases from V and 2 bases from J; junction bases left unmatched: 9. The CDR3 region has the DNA TGTGCCAGCGGAGCGGGAGGACCACGACAAGAGACCCAGTACTTC. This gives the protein CASGAGGPRQETQYF.

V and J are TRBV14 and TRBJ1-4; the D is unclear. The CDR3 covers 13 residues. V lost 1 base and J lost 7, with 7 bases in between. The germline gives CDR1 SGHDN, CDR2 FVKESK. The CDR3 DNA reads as TGTGCCAGCAGCCAAGGAATTCTTGAAAAACTGTTTTTT. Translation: CASSQGILEKLFF.

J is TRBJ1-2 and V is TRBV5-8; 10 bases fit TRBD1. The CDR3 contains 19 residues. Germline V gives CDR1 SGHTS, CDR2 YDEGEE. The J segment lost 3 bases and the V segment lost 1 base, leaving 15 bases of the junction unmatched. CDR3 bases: TGTGCCAGCAGCTTGTACGAAGGGACAGGGGTTATCTCTTACTATGGCTACACCTTC. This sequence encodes CASSLYEGTGVISYYGYTF.

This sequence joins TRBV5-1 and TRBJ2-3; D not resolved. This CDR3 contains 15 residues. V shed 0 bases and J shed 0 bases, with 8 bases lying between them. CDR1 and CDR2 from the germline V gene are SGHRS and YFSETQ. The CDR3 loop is CASSLVDSSTDTQYF. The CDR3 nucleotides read TGCGCCAGCAGCTTGGTTGATTCTAGCACAGATACGCAGTATTTT.

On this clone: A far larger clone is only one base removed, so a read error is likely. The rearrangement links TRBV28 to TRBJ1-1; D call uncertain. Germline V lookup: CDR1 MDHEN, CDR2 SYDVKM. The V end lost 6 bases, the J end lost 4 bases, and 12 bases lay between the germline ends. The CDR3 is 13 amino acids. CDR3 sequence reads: CASSHPISTEAFF. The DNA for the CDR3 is TGTGCCAGCAGCCACCCGATTAGCACTGAAGCTTTCTTT.

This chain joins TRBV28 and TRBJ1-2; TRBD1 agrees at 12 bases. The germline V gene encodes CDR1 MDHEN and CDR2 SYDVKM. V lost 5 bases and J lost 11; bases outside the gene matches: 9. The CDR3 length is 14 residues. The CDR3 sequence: CASSVPGTGGGYTF. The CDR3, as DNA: TGTGCCAGCAGTGTACCCGGGACAGGGGGCGGATACACCTTC.

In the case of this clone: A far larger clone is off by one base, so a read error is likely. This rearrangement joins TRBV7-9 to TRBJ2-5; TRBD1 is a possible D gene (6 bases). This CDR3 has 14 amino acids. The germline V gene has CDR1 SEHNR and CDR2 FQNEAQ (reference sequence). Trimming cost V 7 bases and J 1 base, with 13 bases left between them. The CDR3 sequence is CASILGQIQETQYF. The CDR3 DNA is TGTGCCAGCATCCTAGGACAGATCCAAGAGACCCAGTACTTC.

The CDR3 bases are TGTGCCAGCAGCTTAGCGCGTACTAGCGCCCGGTACGAGCAGTACTTC. The encoded protein is CASSLARTSARYEQYF. The V and J genes are TRBV11-2 and TRBJ2-7; 7 positions match TRBD2. Germline lookup yields CDR1 SGHAT and CDR2 FQNNGV. The CDR3 loop spans 16 amino acids. Trimming at V came to 1 base and at J to 4 bases, leaving 10 bases not matched to a gene.

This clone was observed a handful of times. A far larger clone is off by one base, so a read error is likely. The CDR3 here is CASSSDGSGNTIYF. The CDR3 bases are TGTGCCAGCAGCTCCGACGGCTCTGGAAACACCATATATTTT. V and J are TRBV2 and TRBJ1-3; D is undetermined. CDR1 and CDR2 (germline): SNHLY, FYNNEI. V lost 6 bases to trimming and J lost 0 bases, with 9 bases between them. CDR3 size: 14 residues.

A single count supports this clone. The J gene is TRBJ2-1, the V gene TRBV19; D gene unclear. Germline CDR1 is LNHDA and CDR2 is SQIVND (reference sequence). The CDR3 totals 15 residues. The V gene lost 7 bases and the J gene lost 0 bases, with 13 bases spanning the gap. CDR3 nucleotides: TGTGCCAGTACCCACGCTCCTAGCTCCTACAATGAGCAGTTCTTC. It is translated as CASTHAPSSYNEQFF.

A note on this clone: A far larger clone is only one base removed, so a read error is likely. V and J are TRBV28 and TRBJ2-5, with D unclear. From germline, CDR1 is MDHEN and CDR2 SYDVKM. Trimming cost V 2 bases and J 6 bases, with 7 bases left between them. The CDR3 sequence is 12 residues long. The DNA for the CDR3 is TGTGCCAGCAGTTTAAACCTGCAGACCCAGTACTTC. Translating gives CASSLNLQTQYF.

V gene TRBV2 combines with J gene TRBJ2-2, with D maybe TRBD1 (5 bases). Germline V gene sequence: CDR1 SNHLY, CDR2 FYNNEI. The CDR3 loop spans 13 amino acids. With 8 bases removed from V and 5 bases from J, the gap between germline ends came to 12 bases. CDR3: CASQLQGTGELFF. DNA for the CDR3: TGTGCCAGCCAACTCCAGGGTACCGGGGAGCTGTTTTTT.

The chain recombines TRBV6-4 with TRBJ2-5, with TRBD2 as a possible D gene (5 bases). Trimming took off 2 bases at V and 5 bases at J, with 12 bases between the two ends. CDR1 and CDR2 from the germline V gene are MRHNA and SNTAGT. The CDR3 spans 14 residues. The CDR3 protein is CASSDGLPVETQYF. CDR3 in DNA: TGTGCCAGCAGTGACGGACTGCCCGTCGAGACCCAGTACTTC.

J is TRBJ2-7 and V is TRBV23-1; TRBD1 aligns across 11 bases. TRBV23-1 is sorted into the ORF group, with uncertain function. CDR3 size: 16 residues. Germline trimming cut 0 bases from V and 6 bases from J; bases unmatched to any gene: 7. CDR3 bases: TGCGCCAGCAGTCAATCGGACAGGGGGCGTGAAGGCGAGCAGTACTTC. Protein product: CASSQSDRGREGEQYF.

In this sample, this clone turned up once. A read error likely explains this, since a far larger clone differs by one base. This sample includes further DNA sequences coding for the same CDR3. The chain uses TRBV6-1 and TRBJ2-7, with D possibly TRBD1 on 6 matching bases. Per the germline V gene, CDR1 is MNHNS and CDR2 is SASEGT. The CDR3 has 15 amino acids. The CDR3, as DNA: TGTGCAAGCAGTGAACGACAGGACCACTCCTACGAGCAGTACTTC. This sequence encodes CASSERQDHSYEQYF.

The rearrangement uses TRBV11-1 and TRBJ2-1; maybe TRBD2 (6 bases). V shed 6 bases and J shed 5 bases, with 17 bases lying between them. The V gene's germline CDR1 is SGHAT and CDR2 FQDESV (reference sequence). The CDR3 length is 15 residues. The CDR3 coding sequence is TGTGCCAGCAGTAGGTCCGGGAGTGGGGACAATGAGCAGTTCTTC. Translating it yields CASSRSGSGDNEQFF.

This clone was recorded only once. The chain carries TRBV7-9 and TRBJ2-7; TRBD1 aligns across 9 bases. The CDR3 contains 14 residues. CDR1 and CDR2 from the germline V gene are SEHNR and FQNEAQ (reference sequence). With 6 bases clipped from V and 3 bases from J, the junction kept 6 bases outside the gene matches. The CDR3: CASSSQGAFYEQYF. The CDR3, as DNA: TGTGCCAGCAGTTCACAGGGGGCCTTCTACGAGCAGTACTTC. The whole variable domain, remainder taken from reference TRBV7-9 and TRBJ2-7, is DTGVSQNPRHKITKRGQNVTFRCDPISEHNRLYWYRQTLGQGPEFLTYFQNEAQLEKSRLLSDRFSAERPKGSFSTLEIQRTEQGDSAMYLCASSSQGAFYEQYFGPGTRLTVT.